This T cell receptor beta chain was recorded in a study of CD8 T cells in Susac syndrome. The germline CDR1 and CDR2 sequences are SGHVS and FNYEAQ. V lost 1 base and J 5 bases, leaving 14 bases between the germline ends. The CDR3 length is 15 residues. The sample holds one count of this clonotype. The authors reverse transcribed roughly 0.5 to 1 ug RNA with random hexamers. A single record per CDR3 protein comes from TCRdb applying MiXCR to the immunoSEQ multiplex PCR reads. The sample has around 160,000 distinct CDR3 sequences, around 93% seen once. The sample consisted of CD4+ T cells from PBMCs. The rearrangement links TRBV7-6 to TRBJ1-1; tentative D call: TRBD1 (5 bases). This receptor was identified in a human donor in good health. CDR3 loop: CASSLVALGETEAFF. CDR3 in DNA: TGTGCCAGCAGCTTAGTGGCTTTAGGGGAGACTGAAGCTTTCTTT.